This TCR beta chain was found in a study of blood T cell repertoires in COVID-19. Across the whole study: Sites across the United States, Italy and Spain contributed samples from acute and convalescent COVID-19. Sources were T cells, B-cell-depleted T cells, or PBMCs; the material itself was cDNA or gDNA.

CDR3 length: 13 amino acids. CDR1 and CDR2 from the germline V gene are WSHSY and SAAADI. Trimming stripped 3 bases from V and 6 bases from J, with 9 bases between. Under the authors' procedure: Amplification of reference gene primers was used by the study to estimate nucleated cell counts. TCRdb keeps only in-frame clones here, not all; method: immunoSEQ multiplex PCR. V and J calls and clone size are copied from that table; D and trimming were computed from the DNA. In the table there are fewer than 100,000 clones, approximately 89% of which are singletons. This clone occurred once. The chain recombines TRBV10-2 with TRBJ2-1; a weak D match, TRBD1 (5 bases). This receptor was obtained from a man in his forties or fifties with acute or convalescent COVID-19. Sequencing was carried out using peripheral blood. The chain's CDR3 is CASSELGLNEQFF. DNA for the CDR3: TGCGCCAGCAGTGAACTGGGGCTCAATGAGCAGTTCTTC.